These T cell receptor beta chains were read from a single sample in a study of graft-versus-host responses after intestinal transplantation. Data came from immunoSEQ multiplex PCR; TCRdb stores just in-frame clones and leaves some out. Of 75,000 to 95,000 clones listed, around 90% are singletons. These receptors are not linked to any known antigen. Sequencing was performed on unstimulated CD4+ T cells sorted from spleen or lymph node cells, taken before transplant. The source is a human donor who was the organ donor for an intestinal transplant. The CDR3 runs from the conserved cysteine through the conserved F or W. Fields, in order: D gene, CDR3 length, clone size, V gene, J gene, CDR3 DNA, CDR3 protein. D genes are given only for firm matches. For some rows the clone size is stated as once, few or many, or as a class when expanded; others skip it.

>TRBD2|15|-|TRBV7-2|TRBJ2-5
TGTGCCAGCAGCCTAAAGTTAGCGGGGTTAGAGACCCAGTACTTC
CASSLKLAGLETQYF
>-|16|-|TRBV28|TRBJ1-4
TGTGCCAGCAGTCCTAGGAAAAACAGGGCTAATGAAAAACTGTTTTTT
CASSPRKNRANEKLFF
>TRBD1|15|-|TRBV18|TRBJ1-4
TGTGCCAGCTCACCCAACAGGGGTCCTGTGGAGAAACTGTTTTTT
CASSPNRGPVEKLFF
>TRBD1|13|-|TRBV2|TRBJ1-1
TGTGCCAGTACTTACAGGGGCGGGACTGAAGCTTTCTTT
CASTYRGGTEAFF
>-|13|-|TRBV2|TRBJ1-1
TGTGCCAGCAGGAAGGGGCCGAACACTGAAGCTTTCTTT
CASRKGPNTEAFF
>TRBD1|14|-|TRBV9|TRBJ1-2
TGTGCCAGCAGTGGACAGGGACAAGCCTATGGCTACACCTTC
CASSGQGQAYGYTF
>-|14|-|TRBV6-5|TRBJ2-5
TGTGCCAGCAGTTGGGGACACCTCCAAGAGACCCAGTACTTC
CASSWGHLQETQYF
>TRBD2|14|-|TRBV18|TRBJ2-3
TGTGCCAGCTCACCGGCTAGCGGGGCAGATACGCAGTATTTT
CASSPASGADTQYF
>-|12|-|TRBV6-1|TRBJ1-1
TGTGCCAGCAGTGAAATTTGGCTCGTGGCTTTCTTT
CASSEIWLVAFF
>TRBD1|14|-|TRBV18|TRBJ1-2
TGTGCCAGCTCACCAGATGGACAGGGCGGGGGCTACACCTTC
CASSPDGQGGGYTF
>-|12|-|TRBV7-9|TRBJ2-3
TGTGCCAGCAGCTCCCAGACAGATACGCAGTATTTT
CASSSQTDTQYF
>TRBD2|17|-|TRBV7-3|TRBJ2-3
TGTGCCAGCAGCTTAAGTACTGGGGCGGGGGGTGGAGATACGCAGTATTTT
CASSLSTGAGGGDTQYF
>TRBD2|17|-|TRBV29-1|TRBJ2-5
TGCAGCGTTGCTCCGAGACTAGCGGGATGGTCACAAGAGACCCAGTACTTC
CSVAPRLAGWSQETQYF
>-|12|-|TRBV6-1|TRBJ2-5
TGTGCCAGCAATCGGGGGCAAGAGACCCAGTACTTC
CASNRGQETQYF
>TRBD2|14|-|TRBV6-5|TRBJ2-2
TGTGCCAGTAAGCGGGGGGCCTTCACCGGGGAGCTGTTTTTT
CASKRGAFTGELFF
>-|12|-|TRBV25-1|TRBJ1-6
TGTGCCAGCAGTTTTAATCATTCACCCCTCCACTTT
CASSFNHSPLHF
>-|15|once|TRBV9|TRBJ2-7
TGTGCCAGCAGCGTAGTAGACAGGAGGACCTACGAGCAGTACTTC
CASSVVDRRTYEQYF
>-|15|once|TRBV27|TRBJ1-1
TGTGCCAGCAGTTTATTCGGGGGGCTGAACACTGAAGCTTTCTTT
CASSLFGGLNTEAFF
>TRBD1|15|-|TRBV28|TRBJ1-1
TGTGCCAGCACGATGGGGGGACAGATGAACACTGAAGCTTTCTTT
CASTMGGQMNTEAFF
>TRBD2|13|-|TRBV5-1|TRBJ2-7
TGCGCCAGCGCTCGACTAGCGGGAGGGGATACCTACTTC
CASARLAGGDTYF